This TCR beta chain was sequenced for a study of metastatic and nonmetastatic thyroid tumors. Study-wide context: The comparison covered peripheral blood and tumor or nodule tissue in malignant and benign thyroid patients.

In the source study's methods: Using the CDR3 differences seen across clinicopathological groups, the authors built a distant-metastasis classifier for papillary thyroid cancer, which was meant to discriminate distant-metastatic patients. MiXCR re-clonotyped the PCR reads for TCRdb. TCRdb's processing, not the authors', yielded these V and J calls. Of more than 12,000 clones detected, roughly a fifth appear once; the ten largest clones hold approximately 13%. Trimming stripped 2 bases from V and 4 bases from J, with 8 bases between. The CDR3 has 12 residues. Per germline, CDR1 GTSNPN and CDR2 SVGIG (reference sequence). A note on this clone: What it recognizes is unknown.

Study-wide findings and caveats: Significantly greater TCR beta diversity was reportedly found in malignant thyroid tumors than in benign nodules (in blood and tumor).

Thyroid surgery was preceded by no treatment in any patient. The chain employs TRBV30 and TRBJ1-1; no reliable D call. Sequenced: blood. The sequence came from a female donor with papillary thyroid cancer or a benign thyroid nodule (not recorded which). Some clones in this sample may be carry-over from other donors' samples. The CDR3 here is CAWSFRFTEAFF. The DNA for the CDR3 is TGTGCCTGGAGTTTTCGGTTCACTGAAGCTTTCTTT.